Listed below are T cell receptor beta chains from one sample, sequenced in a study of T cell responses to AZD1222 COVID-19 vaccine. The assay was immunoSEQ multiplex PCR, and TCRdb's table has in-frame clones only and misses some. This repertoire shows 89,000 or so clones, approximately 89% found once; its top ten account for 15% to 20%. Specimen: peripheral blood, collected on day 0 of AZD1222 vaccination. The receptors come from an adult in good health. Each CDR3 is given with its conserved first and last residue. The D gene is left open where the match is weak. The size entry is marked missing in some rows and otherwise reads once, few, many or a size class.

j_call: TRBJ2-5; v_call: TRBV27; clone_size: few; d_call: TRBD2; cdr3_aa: CASSQSSLREMIQETQYF; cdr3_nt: TGTGCCAGCAGTCAGAGCTCCCTGCGGGAGATGATCCAAGAGACCCAGTACTTC
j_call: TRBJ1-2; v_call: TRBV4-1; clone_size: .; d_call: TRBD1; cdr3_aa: CASSHRQGADGYTF; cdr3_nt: TGCGCCAGCAGCCACCGACAGGGTGCGGATGGCTACACCTTC
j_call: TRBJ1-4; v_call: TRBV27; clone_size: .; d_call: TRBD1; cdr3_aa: CASSNTGGNEKLFF; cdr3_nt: TGTGCCAGCAGTAACACAGGGGGTAATGAAAAACTGTTTTTT
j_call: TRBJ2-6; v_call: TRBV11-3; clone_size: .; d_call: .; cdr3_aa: CASSLGSFSGANVLTF; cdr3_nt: TGTGCCAGCAGCTTAGGAAGCTTCTCTGGGGCCAACGTCCTGACTTTC
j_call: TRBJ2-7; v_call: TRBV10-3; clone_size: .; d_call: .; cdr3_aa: CAISEHVGGMTYEQYF; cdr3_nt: TGTGCCATCAGTGAGCACGTTGGGGGGATGACCTACGAGCAGTACTTC
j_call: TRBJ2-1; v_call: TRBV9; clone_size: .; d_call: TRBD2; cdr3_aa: CASSVRDTRGGTSGNNEQFF; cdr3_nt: TGTGCCAGCAGCGTACGCGATACCAGGGGAGGGACTAGCGGGAACAATGAGCAGTTCTTC
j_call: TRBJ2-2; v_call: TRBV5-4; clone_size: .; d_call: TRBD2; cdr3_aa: CASSAGLAGLRTGELFF; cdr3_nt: TGTGCCAGCAGCGCGGGACTAGCGGGGCTGCGGACCGGGGAGCTGTTTTTT
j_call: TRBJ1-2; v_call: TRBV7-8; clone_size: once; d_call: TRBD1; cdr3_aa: CASSLKDIGTVYYGYTF; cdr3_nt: TGTGCCAGCAGCTTAAAGGATATCGGGACAGTTTACTATGGCTACACCTTC
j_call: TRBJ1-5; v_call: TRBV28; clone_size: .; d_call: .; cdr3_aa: CASTLSGGIYSNQPQHF; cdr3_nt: TGTGCCAGCACCCTTTCGGGGGGCATTTATAGCAATCAGCCCCAGCATTTT
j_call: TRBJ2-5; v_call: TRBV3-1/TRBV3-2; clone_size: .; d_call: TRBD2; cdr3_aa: CASSFKQGGLAVRRETQYF; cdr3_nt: TGTGCCAGCAGCTTTAAGCAGGGCGGACTAGCGGTAAGGAGAGAGACCCAGTACTTC
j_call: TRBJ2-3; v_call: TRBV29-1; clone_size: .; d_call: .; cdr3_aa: CSGRQGGGTDTQYF; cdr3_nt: TGCAGCGGGCGACAGGGAGGTGGCACAGATACGCAGTATTTT
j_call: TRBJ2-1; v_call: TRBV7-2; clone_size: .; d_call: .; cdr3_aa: CASKPRAFPHEQFF; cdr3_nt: TGTGCCAGCAAACCCCGAGCGTTTCCCCATGAGCAGTTCTTC
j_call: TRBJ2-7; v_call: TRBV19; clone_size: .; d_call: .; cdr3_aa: CASSIGPASYEQYF; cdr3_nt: TGTGCCAGTAGTATAGGCCCGGCTTCCTACGAGCAGTACTTC
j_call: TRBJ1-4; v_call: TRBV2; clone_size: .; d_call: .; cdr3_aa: CASMGGWGEKLFF; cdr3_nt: TGTGCCAGCATGGGGGGTTGGGGTGAAAAACTGTTTTTT
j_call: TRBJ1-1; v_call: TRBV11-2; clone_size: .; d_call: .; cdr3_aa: CASSLGTVNTEAFF; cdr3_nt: TGTGCCAGCAGCTTAGGGACGGTGAACACTGAAGCTTTCTTT
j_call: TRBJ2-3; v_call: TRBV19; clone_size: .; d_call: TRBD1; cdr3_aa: CASSIGLGTAATDTQYF; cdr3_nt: TGTGCCAGTAGTATAGGTCTTGGGACAGCAGCCACAGATACGCAGTATTTT
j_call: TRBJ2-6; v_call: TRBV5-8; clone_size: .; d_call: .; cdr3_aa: CASTGRQLSGANVLTF; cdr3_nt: TGTGCCAGCACGGGACGGCAACTATCTGGGGCCAACGTCCTGACTTTC
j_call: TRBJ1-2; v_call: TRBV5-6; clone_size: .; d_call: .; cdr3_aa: CASSRNPSGGNGYTF; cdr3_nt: TGTGCCAGCAGCCGGAATCCGTCGGGGGGGAATGGCTACACCTTC
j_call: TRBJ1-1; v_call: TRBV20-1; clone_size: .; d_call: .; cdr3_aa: CSASKTKKAFF; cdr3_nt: TGCAGTGCTAGCAAGACAAAAAAAGCTTTCTTT
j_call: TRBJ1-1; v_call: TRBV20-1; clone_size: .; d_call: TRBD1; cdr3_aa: CSARGQEAFF; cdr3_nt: TGCAGTGCTAGGGGACAGGAAGCTTTCTTT
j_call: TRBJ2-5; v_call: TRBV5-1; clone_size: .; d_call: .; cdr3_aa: CASSLETGETQYF; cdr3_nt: TGCGCCAGCAGCTTAGAAACGGGGGAGACCCAGTACTTC
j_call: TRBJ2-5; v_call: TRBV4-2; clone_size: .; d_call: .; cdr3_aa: CASSQDPPQGLQETQYF; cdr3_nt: TGTGCCAGCAGCCAAGATCCCCCGCAAGGATTACAAGAGACCCAGTACTTC
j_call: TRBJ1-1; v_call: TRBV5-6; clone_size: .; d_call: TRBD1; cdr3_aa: CASTRGDRGNTEAFF; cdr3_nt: TGTGCCAGCACAAGGGGGGACAGGGGGAACACTGAAGCTTTCTTT